Presented here are 13 T cell receptor beta chains from one specimen sequenced in a study of OX40 agonist ivuxolimab in advanced cancers. Repertoires were generated with immunoSEQ multiplex PCR, while TCRdb's copy carries only in-frame clones and drops some. The data contain 36,000 or so clones, over 75% of them seen just once; the ten biggest clones take up about 19%. The specimen comprised CD4+ or CD8+ T cells sorted from blood, sampled in a trial of the OX40 agonist ivuxolimab. The receptors originated from an adult with an advanced solid tumor such as melanoma, head and neck, liver or kidney cancer.

J is TRBJ1-4 and V is TRBV6-6; 8 nucleotides align to TRBD1. Germline-derived CDR1 and CDR2 are MNHNY and SVGAGI (reference sequence). The CDR3 runs to 16 residues. Trimming cost V 4 bases and J 8 bases; bases outside gene matches: 12. The CDR3 DNA sequence: TGTGCCAGCAGTTTCCCCCCACAGGGGGGATCGGAAAAACTGTTTTTT. This translates into CASSFPPQGGSEKLFF.

This clone appeared a few times. The V and J genes are TRBV9 and TRBJ2-1; 12 nucleotides align to TRBD2. Trimming took 0 bases from V and 8 from J; bases not matched to a gene: 3. Germline lookup yields CDR1 SGDLS and CDR2 YYNGEE. The CDR3 totals 15 residues. The CDR3, as DNA: TGTGCCAGCAGCGTAGGGCTAGCGGGAGGGTATGAGCAGTTCTTC. This sequence encodes CASSVGLAGGYEQFF. The whole variable domain, remainder taken from reference TRBV9 and TRBJ2-1, is DSGVTQTPKHLITATGQRVTLRCSPRSGDLSVYWYQQSLDQGLQFLIQYYNGEERAKGNILERFSAQQFPDLHSELNLSSLELGDSALYFCASSVGLAGGYEQFFGPGTRLTVL.

This chain connects TRBV5-5 to TRBJ1-5; no reliable D call. The germline gives CDR1 SGHKS, CDR2 YYEKEE (reference sequence). This CDR3 contains 14 residues. V shed 0 bases and J shed 3 bases, with 7 bases lying between them. CDR3 amino acids: CASSLAGINQPQHF. The DNA of the CDR3 is TGTGCCAGCAGCTTGGCGGGAATCAATCAGCCCCAGCATTTT.

This sequence joins TRBV2 and TRBJ2-7; TRBD2 agrees at 10 bases. This CDR3 has 16 residues. Germline values: CDR1 SNHLY, CDR2 FYNNEI. Trimming at V came to 0 bases and at J to 4 bases, leaving 6 bases not matched to a gene. CDR3 sequence (DNA): TGTGCCAGCAGTGAAGCCCGGTTAGCGGGAGGATACGAGCAGTACTTC. It is translated as CASSEARLAGGYEQYF.

The rearrangement uses TRBV29-1 and TRBJ2-1; 12 positions match TRBD2. V lost 3 bases and J lost 0; bases outside the gene matches: 9. CDR1 and CDR2 (germline): SQVTM, ANQGSEA. The CDR3 extends over 18 amino acids. CDR3 residues: CSVDGLAGIPGSYNEQFF. DNA for the CDR3: TGCAGCGTTGATGGACTAGCGGGGATTCCGGGCTCCTACAATGAGCAGTTCTTC.

The chain recombines TRBV5-6 with TRBJ2-1; D is undetermined. This CDR3 comprises 15 residues. Trimming removed 0 bases from V and 0 bases from J, with 7 bases in between. Germline CDR1 SGHDT, CDR2 YYEEEE. In DNA, the CDR3 is TGTGCCAGCAGCTTGGGCGGCGACTCCTACAATGAGCAGTTCTTC. Translated: CASSLGGDSYNEQFF.

This chain connects TRBV4-3 to TRBJ2-5; 10 nucleotides align to TRBD1. V was pared by 1 base and J by 5 bases, with 10 bases of the junction left unmatched. In germline, CDR1 is LGHNA, CDR2 YSLEER. This CDR3 has 17 amino acids. This CDR3 is CASSQGVPGTGDETQYF. The CDR3 region has the DNA TGCGCCAGCAGCCAAGGAGTGCCTGGGACAGGGGACGAGACCCAGTACTTC.

A few counts support this clone. The chain carries TRBV2 and TRBJ1-5; D not resolved. The V and J ends lost 2 bases and 0 bases respectively, with 8 bases between them. The germline V gene has CDR1 SNHLY and CDR2 FYNNEI. This CDR3 has 15 residues. The CDR3 loop reads CASSEYVYSNQPQHF. The CDR3 DNA follows: TGTGCCAGCAGTGAATATGTTTATAGCAATCAGCCCCAGCATTTT.

The chain is built from TRBV6-1 and TRBJ2-6; D could derive from TRBD1 or TRBD2 (6 bases each). The CDR3 spans 15 residues. Germline assignment: CDR1 MNHNS and CDR2 SASEGT. The CDR3 DNA reads TGTGCAACTAAGGCAGGGGAGGCTGGGGCCAACGTCCTGACTTTC. It yields the protein CATKAGEAGANVLTF.

CDR3 residues: CASSLDSGSYNEQFF. The CDR3 DNA follows: TGTGCCAGCAGCTTAGACAGCGGGAGCTACAATGAGCAGTTCTTC. V gene TRBV7-6 combines with J gene TRBJ2-1, with 8 bases that match TRBD2. The CDR3 contains 15 residues. J lost 3 bases, V lost 1 base, and 2 bases had no gene match. The V gene's germline CDR1 is SGHVS and CDR2 FNYEAQ.

The chain combines TRBV4-1 with TRBJ2-1; 7 bases line up with TRBD1. The CDR3 is 15 residues long. Germline lookup yields CDR1 MGHRA and CDR2 YSYEKL. With V trimmed by 9 bases and J by 0 bases, 8 bases remained unmatched. The CDR3 bases are TGCGCCAGTTCCCTCGACAGGGACTCCTACAATGAGCAGTTCTTC. This gives the protein CASSLDRDSYNEQFF.

By proportion, this clone is medium-sized. V gene TRBV6-6 combines with J gene TRBJ1-2, with unresolved D. The germline V and J ends were trimmed by 8 bases and 4 bases, with 20 bases remaining between them. The CDR3 has 15 residues. Germline V gives CDR1 MNHNY, CDR2 SVGAGI (reference sequence). The CDR3 sequence: CASPTRSAPSYGYTF. CDR3 bases: TGTGCCAGCCCCACGCGGAGTGCTCCGAGCTATGGCTACACCTTC.

The V gene is TRBV10-3, the J gene TRBJ2-2; D ambiguous. Trimming cost V 0 bases and J 2 bases, with 10 bases left between them. The CDR3 is 16 residues long. From germline, CDR1 is ENHRY and CDR2 SYGVKD. In DNA form, the CDR3 reads TGTGCCATCAGTGAGTCGTTCGGTAAAAACACCGGGGAGCTGTTTTTT. It is translated as CAISESFGKNTGELFF.